The 26 T cell receptor beta chains given below trace back to one sample, sequenced in a study of T cell repertoires in cytomegalovirus infection. Their antigen targets remain unknown. MiXCR, run by TCRdb on the reads, gives a single entry per CDR3 protein. This table has 450,000 to 600,000 distinct CDR3 sequences, roughly a third appearing once. The specimen was cultured PBMCs, collected from culture after CMV antigen stimulation. The origin of the receptors is a human donor in good health (CMV status not recorded). Some clones in this sample may be carry-over from other donors' samples.

This clonotype was picked up a small number of times. The chain combines TRBV7-2 with TRBJ2-1; D perhaps matches TRBD1 (5 bases). The germline V gene has CDR1 SGHTA and CDR2 FQGNSA. The CDR3 contains 15 residues. V dropped 5 bases and J dropped 9 bases, with 20 bases sitting between them. The CDR3 loop reads CASSPPGHPSGEQFF. CDR3 DNA sequence: TGTGCCAGCAGCCCTCCCGGACACCCCTCGGGTGAGCAGTTCTTC. The variable domain in full, with the rest retrieved from reference TRBV7-2 and TRBJ2-1, is GAGVSQSPSNKVTEKGKDVELRCDPISGHTALYWYRQSLGQGLEFLIYFQGNSAPDKSGLPSDRFSAERTGGSVSTLTIQRTQQEDSAVYLCASSPPGHPSGEQFFGPGTRLTVL.

The genes are TRBV29-1 and TRBJ2-1, with 14 nucleotides matching TRBD2. The CDR3 consists of 13 residues. The germline CDR1 and CDR2 sequences are SQVTM and ANQGSEA. V gave up 6 bases and J gave up 6 bases; unmatched junction bases: 1. The DNA for the CDR3 is TGCAGCGTCGGGACTAGCGGGAGCAATGAGCAGTTCTTC. It translates to CSVGTSGSNEQFF.

Only a few counts were recorded for this clonotype. V gene TRBV7-6 combines with J gene TRBJ1-4; 8 bases are a match to TRBD1. V was clipped by 5 bases and J by 10 bases; unmatched bases: 6. In germline, CDR1 is SGHVS, CDR2 FNYEAQ. The CDR3 sequence is 13 residues long. CDR3 DNA sequence: TGTGCCAGCAGCCCTGGACAGGGACGAAAACTGTTTTTT. This translates into CASSPGQGRKLFF.

The chain is built from TRBV12-3 or TRBV12-4 and TRBJ2-7; no clear D gene. V was shortened by 8 bases and J by 0 bases, with 11 bases between the two germline ends. CDR3 length equals 13 residues. The CDR3 is CASGEGNSYEQYF. For the CDR3, the DNA is TGTGCCAGCGGGGAAGGAAACTCCTACGAGCAGTACTTC.

This chain connects TRBV18 to TRBJ2-5, with D uncertain. With 6 bases removed from V and 5 bases from J, the gap between germline ends came to 16 bases. This CDR3 comprises 14 residues. CDR1 KGHSH and CDR2 LQKENI come from the germline V gene. The CDR3 region has the DNA TGTGCCAGCTCCGTAATGGGCCCAAAGGAGACCCAGTACTTC. Translation gives CASSVMGPKETQYF.

The chain is built from TRBV7-2 and TRBJ1-2; tentatively, D is TRBD1 (5 bases). CDR3 length: 13 amino acids. Germline V CDR1 and CDR2: SGHTA, FQGNSA. Trimming stripped 5 bases from V and 3 bases from J, with 10 bases between. The CDR3 sequence: CASSPQEDYGYTF. CDR3 nucleotide sequence: TGTGCCAGCAGCCCACAGGAAGACTATGGCTACACCTTC. Complete variable domain (other parts from reference TRBV7-2 and TRBJ1-2): GAGVSQSPSNKVTEKGKDVELRCDPISGHTALYWYRQSLGQGLEFLIYFQGNSAPDKSGLPSDRFSAERTGGSVSTLTIQRTQQEDSAVYLCASSPQEDYGYTFGSGTRLTVV.

The V gene is TRBV19, the J gene TRBJ2-7; TRBD1 matches 10 bases. Germline CDR1 LNHDA, CDR2 SQIVND (reference sequence). The CDR3 is 14 residues long. The trim removed 6 bases at V and 3 bases at J, leaving 5 bases unmatched. The CDR3 loop reads CASSRGTGDYEQYV. The CDR3 DNA sequence: TGTGCCAGTAGCAGAGGGACAGGGGACTACGAGCAGTACGTC.

The CDR3 spells CASSQDPANYGYTF. DNA for the CDR3: TGCGCCAGCAGCCAGGACCCAGCTAACTATGGCTACACCTTC. The chain employs TRBV4-3 and TRBJ1-2; no definite D call. CDR1 is LGHNA and CDR2 is YSLEER in the germline V gene. Trimming removed 3 bases at V and 0 bases at J, with 8 bases between. This CDR3 is 14 amino acids long.

In regard to this clonotype: Being one base from a much bigger clone, this may be a read error. The DNA of the CDR3 is TGTGCCAACAGCCCCAGGACAGACAATGAGCAGTTCTTC. Its translation is CANSPRTDNEQFF. V is TRBV7-2 and J is TRBJ2-1, with a tentative D call TRBD1 (6 bases). CDR1 is SGHTA, CDR2 FQGNSA, per germline. This CDR3 comprises 13 residues.

The rearrangement joins TRBV6-2 or TRBV6-3 to TRBJ2-7; the D gene is possibly TRBD2 (5 bases). Per germline, CDR1 MNHEY and CDR2 SVGEGT. V gave up 2 bases and J gave up 0 bases, with 8 bases separating them. The CDR3 is made up of 14 amino acids. CDR3 in amino acids: CASSYAGYSYEQYV. The CDR3 nucleotides read TGTGCCAGCAGTTACGCGGGTTACTCCTACGAGCAGTACGTC.

This clonotype was seen repeatedly, ten times or more. The chain employs TRBV19 and TRBJ2-1; D unresolved. Germline V gene data show CDR1 as LNHDA and CDR2 as SQIVND (reference sequence). Trimming took off 0 bases at V and 2 bases at J, with 8 bases between the two ends. The CDR3 is 15 amino acids. The CDR3 reads CASSIEDRTYNEQFF. CDR3 in DNA: TGTGCCAGTAGTATAGAGGATAGAACCTACAATGAGCAGTTCTTC.

Only a few counts were recorded for this clonotype. V gene TRBV5-4 combines with J gene TRBJ2-3; no clear D gene. V lost 2 bases to trimming and J lost 2 bases, with 15 bases between them. CDR3 length: 16 residues. The germline V gene encodes CDR1 SGHNT and CDR2 YYREEE (reference sequence). CDR3 DNA: TGTGCCAGCAGCTTCTTGGCAGGACCAACCACAGATACGCAGTATTTT. Encoded protein: CASSFLAGPTTDTQYF.

This chain links TRBV4-3 with TRBJ2-6, with TRBD2 identical over 8 bases. V dropped 1 base and J dropped 0; count of bases not matched to a gene: 5. The germline V gene encodes CDR1 LGHNA and CDR2 YSLEER. The CDR3 has 18 residues. Here the CDR3 DNA reads TGCGCCAGCAGCCAAGGAGTAGCGGGGAGCTCTGGGGCCAACGTCCTGACTTTC. It translates to CASSQGVAGSSGANVLTF.

V usage is TRBV9 and J usage is TRBJ1-2, with D tentatively TRBD1 (6 bases). Germline loops: CDR1 SGDLS, CDR2 YYNGEE. Deletions cut 5 bases from V and 7 bases from J, with 12 bases between. The CDR3 sequence is 12 residues long. For the CDR3, the DNA is TGTGCCAGCAGACAGGGTTATTCTGGCTACACCTTC. This sequence encodes CASRQGYSGYTF. Filled out from reference TRBV9 and TRBJ1-2, the complete variable domain reads DSGVTQTPKHLITATGQRVTLRCSPRSGDLSVYWYQQSLDQGLQFLIQYYNGEERAKGNILERFSAQQFPDLHSELNLSSLELGDSALYFCASRQGYSGYTFGSGTRLTVV.

CDR3 protein: CASSLGVAGGQNEQFF. The CDR3 nucleotides read TGTGCCAGCAGCTTAGGGGTAGCGGGGGGCCAAAATGAGCAGTTCTTC. This rearrangement joins TRBV7-8 to TRBJ2-1, with TRBD2 matching over 10 bases. CDR1 and CDR2 (germline): SGHVS, FQNEAQ. The V gene end was trimmed by 1 base and the J gene end by 7 bases; junction bases not matched to a gene: 7. The CDR3 totals 16 residues.

This clonotype was seen more than once but under ten times. V and J are TRBV6-2 or TRBV6-3 and TRBJ2-3; 8 bases match TRBD2. The CDR3 has 17 amino acids. V shed 4 bases and J 4 bases; nucleotides not matched to a gene: 13. Germline values: CDR1 MNHEY, CDR2 SVGEGT. CDR3 in amino acids: CASSSLAREGPADTQYF. As DNA, the CDR3 is TGTGCCAGCAGTTCCTTAGCTCGGGAGGGTCCCGCAGATACGCAGTATTTT.

V is TRBV6-1 and J is TRBJ1-2, with D unresolved. V was pared by 6 bases and J by 8 bases, with 16 bases between. The CDR3 runs 13 residues. From germline, CDR1 is MNHNS and CDR2 SASEGT. CDR3 protein: CASSSDYFGGYTF. DNA of the CDR3: TGTGCCAGCAGCTCGGACTATTTTGGGGGCTACACCTTC.

The chain combines TRBV11-3 with TRBJ2-3; 13 bases fit TRBD2. Germline trimming cut 0 bases from V and 3 bases from J; bases unmatched to any gene: 6. The CDR3 is made up of 18 amino acids. Germline V gene lookup returns CDR1 SGHNT and CDR2 YENEEA. DNA of the CDR3: TGTGCCAGCAGCTTAGATCGTCGACTAGCGGGGGGTACAGATACGCAGTATTTT. Residues: CASSLDRRLAGGTDTQYF.

This clonotype was seen a handful of times. The rearrangement links TRBV9 to TRBJ1-1; 9 nucleotides line up with TRBD1. This CDR3 contains 17 residues. The germline gives CDR1 SGDLS, CDR2 YYNGEE. V was pared by 4 bases and J by 4 bases, with 14 bases of the junction left unmatched. The CDR3 nucleotides read TGTGCCAGCAGCCCCCGGACAGGGGTTGAATGGAGCACTGAAGCTTTCTTT. Translating it yields CASSPRTGVEWSTEAFF.

The chain carries TRBV6-5 and TRBJ2-4; D remains unclear. The CDR3 runs to 16 residues. With 0 bases removed from V and 0 bases from J, the gap between germline ends came to 9 bases. Germline lookup yields CDR1 MNHEY and CDR2 SVGAGI. CDR3 sequence: CASSYSISIAKNIQYF. In DNA, the CDR3 is TGTGCCAGCAGTTACTCAATATCCATAGCCAAAAACATTCAGTACTTC.

This clonotype was observed once. The chain uses TRBV12-3 or TRBV12-4 and TRBJ2-3; TRBD2 aligns across 8 bases. The V segment lost 1 base and the J segment 6 bases; nucleotides outside the gene matches: 12. The CDR3 length is 17 residues. For the CDR3, the DNA is TGTGCCAGCAGTTTAGTTCGGTCGACGGGAGGGTATGATACGCAGTATTTT. Its translation: CASSLVRSTGGYDTQYF.

Worth noting for this clonotype: One end of the junction is discordant with germline, which a read error may explain. The chain carries TRBV5-3 and TRBJ2-3, with D possibly TRBD1 on 5 matching bases. TRBV5-3 is labeled an ORF, and its function is uncertain. The CDR3 extends over 15 amino acids. CDR3 sequence reads: CASSFGGDSPDTQYF. CDR3 nucleotide sequence: TGTGCCAGCAGCTTCGGCGGAGACAGCCCAGATACGCAGTATTTT.

This clonotype has a handful of counts. This rearrangement joins TRBV5-6 to TRBJ2-7; no reliable D call. Germline V CDR1 and CDR2: SGHDT, YYEEEE. The V gene lost 2 bases and the J gene lost 6 bases, with 9 bases spanning the gap. The CDR3 is 12 amino acids. The CDR3 protein is CASSLVGREQYV. The CDR3 nucleotides are TGTGCCAGCAGCTTAGTTGGGCGCGAGCAGTACGTC.

The sample holds a few counts of this clonotype. The chain recombines TRBV7-2 with TRBJ1-5, with 8 bases fitting TRBD1. The CDR3 totals 15 residues. Per germline, CDR1 SGHTA and CDR2 FQGNSA. Trimming at V came to 4 bases and at J to 6 bases, leaving 8 bases not matched to a gene. CDR3: CASSSRTGRGQPQHF. In nucleotides, the CDR3 is TGTGCCAGCAGCTCACGGACAGGGAGGGGTCAGCCCCAGCATTTT.

The chain employs TRBV4-1 and TRBJ2-5; D may match TRBD1 or TRBD2 (6 bases each). CDR1 is MGHRA and CDR2 is YSYEKL in the germline V gene. The CDR3 is 13 amino acids. V lost 8 bases, J lost 5 bases, and 15 bases lay in between. CDR3 nucleotide sequence: TGCGCCAGCGCAACGGGGGCAGGGGAGACCCAGTACTTC. It yields the protein CASATGAGETQYF.

J is TRBJ2-1 and V is TRBV28, with D possibly being TRBD2 (6 bases). Germline V gene data show CDR1 as MDHEN and CDR2 as SYDVKM. This CDR3 comprises 18 residues. The V and J ends lost 7 bases and 0 bases respectively, with 22 bases between them. CDR3 DNA: TGTGCCAGCACCATCGCCCTCAGCGGTAGCGGCTCCTACAATGAGCAGTTCTTC. Translating gives CASTIALSGSGSYNEQFF.